Below, 10 T cell receptor beta chains from the same sample are listed, as sequenced in a study of blood T cells in healthy people across ages. A second PCR of about 6 to 12 cycles used a sample-barcoded 5' primer and a J-beta primer mix. Via MiXCR, TCRdb re-called the 5' RACE reads, giving one row per CDR3 protein. The profile shows roughly 410,000 distinct CDR3 sequences, about 55% of them singletons. The sample comprised blood. The source is a man aged 55 to 69 in good health.

Details on this clonotype: This clone may be a read error of a much larger clone one base away. The chain uses TRBV29-1 and TRBJ2-4; D gene ambiguous. The DNA end is more similar to TRBJ2-5, so the J call may be wrong. CDR1 and CDR2 (germline): SQVTM, ANQGSEA. The CDR3 runs 11 residues. The CDR3 DNA is TGCAGCGGTGACCAAGGGGAGACCCAGTACTTC. Amino acids: CSGDQGETQYF.

This chain connects TRBV4-2 to TRBJ1-1; D is unclear. Germline V gene data show CDR1 as LGHNA and CDR2 as YNFKEQ. V lost 0 bases, J lost 5 bases, and 16 bases lay in between. The CDR3 loop spans 16 amino acids. CDR3 in DNA: TGTGCCAGCAGCCAAGATGGAACGGGGTGGGAGACTGAAGCTTTCTTT. Its translation: CASSQDGTGWETEAFF.

This clonotype was seen only a few times. The chain combines TRBV5-4 with TRBJ2-3; D ambiguous. Germline-derived CDR1 and CDR2 are SGHNT and YYREEE (reference sequence). V dropped 4 bases and J dropped 4 bases, with 16 bases sitting between them. The CDR3 sequence is 15 residues long. The CDR3 spells CASSENVQYPDTQYF. In DNA form, the CDR3 reads TGTGCCAGCAGCGAAAACGTACAATATCCAGATACGCAGTATTTT.

The rearrangement links TRBV10-3 to TRBJ2-5; 7 bases align to TRBD2. Trimming removed 2 bases from V and 3 bases from J; junction bases left unmatched: 3. The CDR3 extends over 14 amino acids. Germline V CDR1 and CDR2: ENHRY, SYGVKD. The CDR3 sequence is CAISEAGLKETQYF. The CDR3 DNA reads as TGTGCCATCAGTGAGGCGGGACTAAAAGAGACCCAGTACTTC.

This clonotype has a count of ten or more. The chain links TRBV2 to TRBJ2-5; D call uncertain. The CDR3 covers 12 residues. Deletions cut 2 bases from V and 1 base from J, with 2 bases between. Germline CDR1 reads SNHLY; CDR2 reads FYNNEI. DNA of the CDR3: TGTGCCAGCAGTGAAAGCCAAGAGACCCAGTACTTC. It yields the protein CASSESQETQYF.

The V gene is TRBV11-2, the J gene TRBJ2-3; D is ambiguous. The CDR3 totals 13 residues. CDR1 is SGHAT and CDR2 is FQNNGV in the germline V gene. The V end lost 1 base, the J end lost 5 bases, and 7 bases lay between the germline ends. The CDR3 spells CASSLGREDTQYF. CDR3 nucleotide sequence: TGTGCCAGCAGCTTAGGGAGAGAAGATACGCAGTATTTT.

This clonotype occurred once. This chain uses TRBV30 with TRBJ1-2; 10 bases agree with TRBD1. Germline CDR1 GTSNPN, CDR2 SVGIG (reference sequence). This CDR3 spans 15 amino acids. V trimming: 3 bases; J trimming: 5 bases; junction bases outside the gene matches: 9. Here the CDR3 DNA reads TGTGCCTGGAGACGAGGGTCGGGACAGGGGTATGGCTACACCTTC. This gives the protein CAWRRGSGQGYGYTF.

The rearrangement links TRBV11-2 to TRBJ2-1, with TRBD1 as a possible D gene (5 bases). The V gene's germline CDR1 is SGHAT and CDR2 FQNNGV. Trimming took off 0 bases at V and 9 bases at J, with 15 bases between the two ends. The CDR3 loop spans 15 amino acids. The CDR3 loop reads CASSLDGRRQGEQFF. CDR3 coding DNA: TGTGCCAGCAGCTTAGATGGACGCCGCCAGGGTGAGCAGTTCTTC. Complete variable domain (other parts from reference TRBV11-2 and TRBJ2-1): EAGVAQSPRYKIIEKRQSVAFWCNPISGHATLYWYQQILGQGPKLLIQFQNNGVVDDSQLPKDRFSAERLKGVDSTLKIQPAKLEDSAVYLCASSLDGRRQGEQFFGPGTRLTVL.

With regard to this clonotype: A read error may account for a junction end that differs from germline. The V call is TRBV18, the J call TRBJ2-3; TRBD2 might be the D (5 bases). Germline V gene sequence: CDR1 KGHSH, CDR2 LQKENI. The CDR3 contains 15 residues. This chain's CDR3 is CASSSTEPSTDTRYF. The CDR3 region has the DNA TGTGCCAGCTCATCGACGGAGCCTAGCACAGATACGCGGTATTTT.

The chain has TRBV3-1 and TRBJ2-7, with 9 positions matching TRBD2. This CDR3 has 14 residues. Looked up from germline, CDR1 is LGHDT and CDR2 is YNNKEL (reference sequence). V lost 4 bases, J lost 2 bases, and 3 bases stayed unmatched. The CDR3 is CASSRAGGTYEQYF. The DNA for the CDR3 is TGTGCCAGCAGCCGAGCGGGGGGTACCTACGAGCAGTACTTC.